The clone carrying this T cell receptor beta chain has only one observation. The target antigen is unknown. TCRdb used MiXCR to reprocess the multiplex PCR reads, holding one entry per CDR3 protein. This sample yields tens of thousands of distinct CDR3 sequences, of which around 45% are seen a single time; 10% to 13% belongs to the top ten. The sample comes from a study of breast tumors, draining lymph nodes, adjacent tissues. The study's findings and limits: Compared with basal-like, luminal-like tumors shared significantly more repertoire with nontumor tissue. Tumor T cell lymph node origin was a supported hypothesis, not proven. Compared with lymph nodes, tumors were less diverse; compared with nontumor tissue, more.

Material for sequencing was breast tumor tissue. The origin of this receptor is a female donor with breast cancer. Some clones in this sample may be carry-over from other donors' samples.

The chain's CDR3 is CASSGGTSTITDTQYF. CDR3 sequence (DNA): TGTGCCAGCAGCGGTGGGACTAGCACTATCACAGATACGCAGTATTTT. The chain recombines TRBV9 with TRBJ2-3, with 9 positions matching TRBD2. Germline V gene lookup returns CDR1 SGDLS and CDR2 YYNGEE. Losses at the gene ends were 3 bases for V and 2 bases for J; bases not matched to a gene: 7. CDR3 length equals 16 residues.